The T cell receptor beta chain described here comes from a study of T cells in Graves' hyperthyroidism and ophthalmopathy. About the study: At the time of initial diagnosis and before any treatment, peripheral blood was collected.

Amplification of TCR beta CDR3 regions was performed using RNA transcripts as template. With the HTBI primer set, the TCR CDR3 went through a first round of RT-PCR. One entry per CDR3 protein results from TCRdb running MiXCR on the multiplex PCR reads. Of approximately 400,000 distinct CDR3 sequences in the sample, 15% to 17% were seen once. This clonotype occurred a few times. CDR1 and CDR2 (germline): SQVTM, ANQGSEA. The ends were cut back, 4 bases at V and 1 base at J, with 12 bases in the middle. The CDR3 is made up of 14 amino acids. The sequenced material came from blood. This receptor was identified in a woman aged 18-30 years with Graves' hyperthyroidism. The V gene is TRBV29-1, the J gene TRBJ2-3, with D possibly being TRBD1 or TRBD2 (5 bases each). CDR3: CSVGRVGRTDTQYF. The CDR3 nucleotides are TGCAGCGTTGGGCGGGTGGGGCGCACAGATACGCAGTATTTT.